The source of this TCR beta chain is a study of blood T cell repertoires in COVID-19. Across the study: Nucleic acid was either cDNA or gDNA, and it came from T cells, B-cell-depleted T cells, or PBMCs.

The J segment lost 0 bases and the V segment lost 2 bases, leaving 5 bases of the junction unmatched. Germline V lookup: CDR1 SGHRS, CDR2 YFSETQ. This CDR3 is built from 16 residues. In the original analysis: Amplification of reference gene primers was used by the study to estimate nucleated cell counts. Method: immunoSEQ multiplex PCR; TCRdb's copy keeps in-frame clones and lacks some. V and J calls and clone size are as listed in that table; D and trimming were resolved from the DNA. The table includes approximately 230,000 clones, approximately 88% detected once. V gene TRBV5-1 combines with J gene TRBJ2-5; TRBD2 matches at 9 bases. The source material was peripheral blood. The clonotype comes from a woman aged 25 to 39 with COVID-19, enrolled during active disease. The CDR3 reads CASSFRLAGYQETQYF. CDR3 bases: TGCGCCAGCAGCTTTCGCCTAGCGGGATACCAAGAGACCCAGTACTTC.